These 5 T cell receptor beta chains were sequenced from one sample in a study of T cells in Graves' hyperthyroidism and ophthalmopathy. Amplification targeted TCR beta CDR3 regions from RNA transcripts. Carried out on the TCR CDR3, a first-round RT-PCR used the HTBI primer set. MiXCR, run by TCRdb on the multiplex PCR reads, gives a single entry per CDR3 protein. The sample shows roughly 840,000 distinct CDR3 sequences, roughly 40% of them seen only once. Specimen: blood. These receptors all stem from a man between 18 and 29 years old with Graves' hyperthyroidism.

This clonotype was seen only a few times. The chain joins TRBV12-3 or TRBV12-4 to TRBJ2-5; possible D gene TRBD1, 6 bases. The CDR3 runs 15 residues. V shed 8 bases and J shed 7 bases, with 23 bases lying between them. The CDR3 reads CASSLPGTSSGTQYF. In nucleotides, the CDR3 is TGTGCCAGCTCTTTGCCCGGGACATCAAGTGGGACCCAGTACTTC.

This clonotype occurred many times. The rearrangement links TRBV10-3 to TRBJ1-4, with a tentative D call TRBD1 (5 bases). CDR3 length equals 12 residues. Germline-derived CDR1 and CDR2 are ENHRY and SYGVKD. Trimming shortened V by 10 bases and J by 5 bases, and 11 bases separated the two germline ends. The DNA for the CDR3 is TGTGCCACCAGGGACGGGAATGAAAAACTGTTTTTT. It codes for CATRDGNEKLFF.

Comments on this clonotype: A much larger clone sits a single nucleotide away, making a read error possible. The J gene is TRBJ1-1, the V gene TRBV7-2; unclear D gene. Germline-derived CDR1 and CDR2 are SGHTA and FQGNSA. The length of the CDR3 is 13 residues. CDR3 protein: CANSLVAGTEAFF. CDR3 nucleotide sequence: TGTGCCAACAGCTTAGTCGCAGGCACTGAAGCTTTCTTT.

This clonotype was observed a few times. As DNA, the CDR3 is TGCGCCAGCACCCGAGGGGCATCAAACACTGAAGCTTTCTTT. Its translation is CASTRGASNTEAFF. V gene TRBV5-1 combines with J gene TRBJ1-1; maybe TRBD1 (5 bases). Germline lookup yields CDR1 SGHRS and CDR2 YFSETQ. The CDR3 runs 14 residues. Trimming removed 6 bases at V and 2 bases at J, with 14 bases between.

This chain links TRBV29-1 with TRBJ1-3, with 7 nucleotides matching TRBD1. CDR1 SQVTM and CDR2 ANQGSEA come from the germline V gene. CDR3 size: 13 residues. Germline trimming cut 7 bases from V and 10 bases from J; bases unmatched to any gene: 13. The CDR3 DNA is TGCAGCGGCCAACCTTGGACAGGAGAGACCATATATTTT. Protein: CSGQPWTGETIYF.